This is a list of T cell receptor beta chains from one sample in a study. TCRdb analysed the 5' RACE reads with MiXCR anew, one entry per CDR3 protein. Found here are approximately 60,000 distinct CDR3 sequences, roughly 30% of them singletons; the top ten hold around 3.1%. Specimen: tumor-infiltrating memory CD4+ T cells sorted from the breast tumor. The origin of the receptors is a female donor with breast cancer. CDR3s include the opening cysteine and the closing phenylalanine or tryptophan. Fields, in order: V gene, J gene, CDR3 protein.

>TRBV6-6|TRBJ2-1
CASSTGYYNEQFF
>TRBV6-5|TRBJ1-3
CASSYSGGKDTIYF
>TRBV5-1|TRBJ1-2
CASSPGQAGSYGYTF
>TRBV5-4|TRBJ2-4
CASSLAGGAKNIQYF
>TRBV6-6|TRBJ2-2
CASSYRGVTGELFF
>TRBV29-1|TRBJ2-5
CSVSNTGVETQYF
>TRBV5-4|TRBJ2-2
CASSFIPSGELFF
>TRBV5-1|TRBJ2-5
CASSLLRGGETQYF
>TRBV5-1|TRBJ2-7
CASSLEAYEQYF
>TRBV4-2|TRBJ2-1
CASSQESQVEQFF
>TRBV20-1|TRBJ2-3
CSAGAGENTDTQYF
>TRBV29-1|TRBJ1-1
CSVGRVSGTEAFF
>TRBV7-2|TRBJ2-3
CASSPQTSGTDTQYF
>TRBV12-3/TRBV12-4|TRBJ1-3
CASSLTGSGNTIYF
>TRBV5-1|TRBJ2-7
CASSSQAGGSLMESSYEQYF
>TRBV5-1|TRBJ1-6
CASSGPSGNDSPLHF
>TRBV29-1|TRBJ2-1
CSVERETGVSYNEQSF
>TRBV15|TRBJ1-5
CATSRASKSNQPQHF
>TRBV6-1|TRBJ1-5
CASSEARMVPQPQHF
>TRBV20-1|TRBJ1-1
CSAPTPREAFF
>TRBV7-8|TRBJ1-5
CASSPTGLNQPQHF
>TRBV6-1|TRBJ1-1
CASTSLVNTEAFF
>TRBV11-2|TRBJ2-4
CASSQRTALAKNIQYF
>TRBV5-5|TRBJ1-5
CASSSLTESNQPQHF
>TRBV5-1|TRBJ1-2
CASSPRTGDGYTF
>TRBV20-1|TRBJ2-7
CSARPLAGGGYEQYF
>TRBV7-9|TRBJ1-3
CASSLKGGASSGNTIYF
>TRBV5-1|TRBJ1-1
CASSTGTGTLAAFF
>TRBV3-1|TRBJ2-5
CASSQNFLSGGAEGETQYF
>TRBV5-1|TRBJ2-1
CASSLVAGVSYNEQFF
>TRBV18|TRBJ2-1
CASSPLELAGALEQFF
>TRBV6-2/TRBV6-3|TRBJ1-2
CASVQVEGYTF
>TRBV29-1|TRBJ2-5
CSVLVAGGNQETQYF
>TRBV7-9|TRBJ2-7
CASSGDRGKQYF
>TRBV29-1|TRBJ1-1
CSAETGANTEAFF
>TRBV20-1|TRBJ2-3
CSANRGRTDTQYF
>TRBV5-1|TRBJ2-7
CASSPGGVLGRNSYEQYF
>TRBV11-2|TRBJ2-1
CASSGPGLAGQSYNEQFF
>TRBV7-2|TRBJ2-5
CAAGAGGTETQYF
>TRBV7-2|TRBJ2-5
CASSPRMGETQYF
>TRBV6-2/TRBV6-3|TRBJ2-6
CASSRVVGANVLTF
>TRBV5-1|TRBJ2-1
CASSLEVTASYNEQFF
>TRBV6-5|TRBJ1-5
CASSYADVVNQPQHF
>TRBV24-1|TRBJ1-1
CATVKTGGTEAFF
>TRBV11-1|TRBJ2-6
CASSLGTSGTSGANVLTF
>TRBV20-1|TRBJ2-1
CSASVTSGFYNEQFF
>TRBV20-1|TRBJ2-7
CSLIAGGSHEQYF
>TRBV5-4|TRBJ2-3
CASMQKGGGSDTQYF
>TRBV29-1|TRBJ2-3
CSVDISGRNTQYF
>TRBV6-2/TRBV6-3|TRBJ2-7
CASSSQSYEQYF
>TRBV5-1|TRBJ1-1
CASSWDMNTEAFF
>TRBV20-1|TRBJ2-1
CSAPTGAQTLYNEQFF
>TRBV5-1|TRBJ1-4
CASSLASATNEKLFF
>TRBV20-1|TRBJ1-1
CSAQQGVAGTEAFF
>TRBV29-1|TRBJ2-7
CSVEVGYEQYF
>TRBV7-9|TRBJ2-5
CASSFGTGLAETQYF
>TRBV12-3/TRBV12-4|TRBJ1-5
CASSGLPNQPQHF
>TRBV4-1|TRBJ1-1
CASSPGQGKTFF